The T cell receptor beta chain described here comes from a study of shared clonotypes between healthy human individuals. Notes on this clone: The target antigen is unknown.

Findings of the study overall: Shared clonotypes across all four donors exceeded non-shared ones in generation probability. Researchers found naive subsets generally carried larger estimated richness than memory subsets. Rarefaction exposed incomplete sorted-subset sequencing despite large depth. Among donors, the sharing of clonotypes was expected to be influenced by sequencing depth.

Data came from immunoSEQ multiplex PCR; TCRdb stores just in-frame clones and leaves some out. The profile shows some 2 million clones, 85% to 95% of them singletons. The TCR comes from a young man in good health. Specimen: naive CD4+ T cells sorted from blood. Subset reported: CD45RA+ positively selected.

CDR3 residues: CASSVGSGRGFTDTQYF. The CDR3 DNA follows: TGTGCCAGCAGCGTAGGGAGTGGGCGGGGGTTCACAGATACGCAGTATTTT. This rearrangement joins TRBV9 to TRBJ2-3; 7 positions agree with TRBD2. CDR3 size: 17 residues. Germline trimming cut 0 bases from V and 2 bases from J; bases unmatched to any gene: 9. Germline CDR1 is SGDLS and CDR2 is YYNGEE. Full variable domain (missing parts from reference TRBV9 and TRBJ2-3): DSGVTQTPKHLITATGQRVTLRCSPRSGDLSVYWYQQSLDQGLQFLIQYYNGEERAKGNILERFSAQQFPDLHSELNLSSLELGDSALYFCASSVGSGRGFTDTQYFGPGTRLTVL.